This record covers a single TCR beta chain. No antigen is known for it. A junction boundary mismatches the germline segment, possibly from a read error. All of the isolated RNA was reverse transcribed, so expressed TCRB transcripts were sequenced. Method: immunoSEQ multiplex PCR; TCRdb's copy keeps in-frame clones and lacks some. The sample includes a few hundred thousand clones, roughly 24% seen only once; the top ten take more than 0.009%. The germline V gene has CDR1 SSHAT and CDR2 FNYEAQ (reference sequence). The CDR3 runs 16 residues. The entry originates in a study of beta chain features in type 1 diabetes. The study, taken as a whole, reports: Type 1 diabetes patients had moderately but significantly shorter TCRB CDR3s in all four CD4+ subsets.

The sequence came from a young woman with type 1 diabetes. The J gene is TRBJ2-5, the V gene TRBV7-7; 11 positions agree with TRBD1. Sequenced: naive CD4+ T cells from blood. The CDR3 DNA reads TGTGCTAGCAGCCGTAAGAGGACAGGGGGCGAAGAGACCCAGTACTTC. Its protein is CASSRKRTGGEETQYF.